Following are 29 T cell receptor beta chains from one sample sequenced in a study of blood T cell repertoires in COVID-19. Assay used: immunoSEQ multiplex PCR; TCRdb lists only in-frame clones, some missing. Of about 220,000 clones in the sample, roughly 85% were seen once. The sample was peripheral blood. The origin of the receptors is a man aged 25-45 years who had recovered from COVID-19.

The chain couples TRBV4-3 to TRBJ2-2, with D possibly TRBD1 on 6 matching bases. The germline V and J ends were trimmed by 2 bases and 3 bases, with 13 bases remaining between them. In germline, CDR1 is LGHNA, CDR2 YSLEER. The CDR3 loop spans 16 amino acids. DNA for the CDR3: TGCGCCAGCAGCCAAACAGGGTCAGGGGACACCGGGGAGCTGTTTTTT. Protein: CASSQTGSGDTGELFF.

V usage is TRBV19 and J usage is TRBJ1-5, with D maybe TRBD1 (5 bases). Between the trimmed V and J ends, which lost 2 bases and 1 base, there was a span of 12 bases. The CDR3 contains 16 residues. Per germline, CDR1 LNHDA and CDR2 SQIVND (reference sequence). CDR3 in amino acids: CASSIPRGGSNQPQHF. The CDR3 DNA sequence: TGTGCCAGTAGTATACCTCGGGGGGGAAGCAATCAGCCCCAGCATTTT.

This chain uses TRBV24-1 with TRBJ1-5; D gene ambiguous. This CDR3 has 20 amino acids. The V gene lost 2 bases and the J gene lost 0 bases, with 22 bases spanning the gap. In germline, CDR1 is KGHDR, CDR2 SFDVKD. CDR3 protein: CATSDYSHETEPYSNQPQHF. The CDR3 region has the DNA TGTGCCACCAGTGATTACTCACACGAGACGGAGCCATATAGCAATCAGCCCCAGCATTTT.

The chain combines TRBV5-1 with TRBJ1-4; D may be TRBD1 (6 bases). The CDR3 sequence is 16 residues long. Trimming took off 4 bases at V and 7 bases at J, with 20 bases between the two ends. CDR1 SGHRS and CDR2 YFSETQ come from the germline V gene. CDR3 DNA sequence: TGCGCCAGCAGCGTGTCACAGGGCCACCGGGCTGAAAAACTGTTTTTT. Protein sequence: CASSVSQGHRAEKLFF.

The rearrangement links TRBV19 to TRBJ2-3, with 9 nucleotides matching TRBD1. The CDR3 is 19 residues long. Germline V gives CDR1 LNHDA, CDR2 SQIVND (reference sequence). V lost 5 bases, J lost 0 bases, and 15 bases stayed unmatched. The DNA for the CDR3 is TGTGCCAGTAGTTGGGAAACAGGGGGCATCCGTCCTAGCACAGATACGCAGTATTTT. Translated, it gives CASSWETGGIRPSTDTQYF.

The chain is built from TRBV19 and TRBJ2-5; a weak D match, TRBD2 (7 bases). CDR3 length: 16 amino acids. V was trimmed by 10 bases and J by 7 bases, leaving 28 bases between them. CDR1 is LNHDA and CDR2 is SQIVND in the germline V gene (reference sequence). The CDR3 DNA reads as TGTGCCACCACTCCTTACGGGGGGCGAGGCCCAAGGACCCAGTACTTC. Protein product: CATTPYGGRGPRTQYF.

The V gene is TRBV7-6, the J gene TRBJ2-3, with unresolved D. Per germline, CDR1 SGHVS and CDR2 FNYEAQ. CDR3 length: 12 residues. The V end was cut by 6 bases, the J end by 6 bases, with 10 bases between. The DNA for the CDR3 is TGTGCCAGCAGTACCCCCGGGGATACGCAGTATTTT. Translated, it gives CASSTPGDTQYF.

The count of this clone is one. This chain links TRBV19 with TRBJ1-4; 11 bases match TRBD1. Losses at the gene ends were 5 bases for V and 8 bases for J; bases not matched to a gene: 7. The CDR3 totals 15 residues. Germline V gives CDR1 LNHDA, CDR2 SQIVND (reference sequence). CDR3 in amino acids: CASSGRTGGDEKLFF. Here the CDR3 DNA reads TGTGCCAGTAGTGGACGGACAGGGGGCGACGAAAAACTGTTTTTT.

This clone was detected once. The J gene is TRBJ1-1, the V gene TRBV25-1, with 7 bases matching TRBD1. The germline CDR1 and CDR2 sequences are MGHDK and SYGVNS. J gave up 3 bases and V 4 bases, and 5 bases lay outside the gene matches. There are 14 residues in the CDR3. In DNA form, the CDR3 reads TGTGCCAGCAGTGTCCGGGACAGATACACTGAAGCTTTCTTT. Translated: CASSVRDRYTEAFF.

The chain recombines TRBV2 with TRBJ2-5; D possibly corresponds to TRBD2 (5 bases). Germline values: CDR1 SNHLY, CDR2 FYNNEI. CDR3 length: 14 amino acids. V gave up 3 bases and J gave up 4 bases, with 12 bases separating them. The CDR3 DNA follows: TGTGCCAGCAGTGACGGCAGCGGAGGAGAGACCCAGTACTTC. Protein: CASSDGSGGETQYF. Supplemented by reference TRBV2 and TRBJ2-5, the full variable domain reads EPEVTQTPSHQVTQMGQEVILRCVPISNHLYFYWYRQILGQKVEFLVSFYNNEISEKSEIFDDQFSVERPDGSNFTLKIRSTKLEDSAMYFCASSDGSGGETQYFGPGTRLLVL.

The chain carries TRBV7-8 and TRBJ1-5; 9 nucleotides agree with TRBD1. Germline CDR1 SGHVS, CDR2 FQNEAQ. Germline trimming cut 3 bases from V and 1 base from J; bases unmatched to any gene: 10. CDR3 length equals 18 residues. The CDR3 loop reads CASSFSTGGWRSNQPQHF. In DNA form, the CDR3 reads TGTGCCAGCAGCTTTTCCACAGGGGGCTGGAGGAGCAATCAGCCCCAGCATTTT.

This chain joins TRBV18 and TRBJ1-5; 10 bases fit TRBD1. After removal of 5 bases from V and 7 bases from J, the junction contained 8 bases not matched to a gene. CDR1 is KGHSH, CDR2 LQKENI, per germline. This CDR3 is built from 15 residues. This CDR3 reads CASSERTGGMQPQHF. Written as DNA, the CDR3 is TGTGCCAGCTCAGAACGGACAGGGGGTATGCAGCCCCAGCATTTT.

The gene calls are TRBV7-2 and TRBJ1-6; 7 bases are a match to TRBD1. The CDR3 is 15 amino acids. CDR1 and CDR2 from the germline V gene are SGHTA and FQGNSA. V dropped 8 bases and J dropped 5; count of bases not matched to a gene: 9. The CDR3: CASRPQGQNNSPLHF. In DNA form, the CDR3 reads TGTGCCAGCCGCCCCCAGGGACAGAATAATTCACCCCTCCACTTT. Supplemented by reference TRBV7-2 and TRBJ1-6, the full variable domain reads GAGVSQSPSNKVTEKGKDVELRCDPISGHTALYWYRQSLGQGLEFLIYFQGNSAPDKSGLPSDRFSAERTGGSVSTLTIQRTQQEDSAVYLCASRPQGQNNSPLHFGNGTRLTVT.

This clone appeared once. The chain combines TRBV9 with TRBJ2-3, with D possibly being TRBD2 (6 bases). Trimming pared 0 bases from V and 4 bases from J, leaving 12 bases between. The CDR3 consists of 15 residues. Germline V gene lookup returns CDR1 SGDLS and CDR2 YYNGEE. This CDR3 reads CASSVGGWGADTQYF. The CDR3 coding sequence is TGTGCCAGCAGCGTAGGAGGGTGGGGGGCAGATACGCAGTATTTT. Variable domain in full (rest from reference TRBV9 and TRBJ2-3): DSGVTQTPKHLITATGQRVTLRCSPRSGDLSVYWYQQSLDQGLQFLIQYYNGEERAKGNILERFSAQQFPDLHSELNLSSLELGDSALYFCASSVGGWGADTQYFGPGTRLTVL.

This chain uses TRBV6-5 with TRBJ2-3; 13 positions match TRBD2. CDR3 length equals 15 residues. V trimming: 5 bases; J trimming: 6 bases; junction bases outside the gene matches: 5. Per the germline V gene, CDR1 is MNHEY and CDR2 is SVGAGI. The CDR3 sequence is CASSPLAGGPDTQYF. The CDR3 region has the DNA TGTGCCAGCAGTCCACTAGCGGGGGGGCCGGATACGCAGTATTTT.

The chain links TRBV5-1 to TRBJ1-5, with 8 positions matching TRBD1. Germline values: CDR1 SGHRS, CDR2 YFSETQ. The CDR3 covers 15 residues. Trimming at V came to 0 bases and at J to 7 bases, leaving 6 bases not matched to a gene. The CDR3 protein is CASSLADREDQPQHF. The CDR3 DNA sequence: TGCGCCAGCAGCTTGGCGGACAGGGAGGACCAGCCCCAGCATTTT.

The V gene is TRBV4-3, the J gene TRBJ1-1; 7 nucleotides line up with TRBD1. The CDR3 is 15 amino acids. Germline CDR1 reads LGHNA; CDR2 reads YSLEER. V lost 2 bases, J lost 4 bases, and 7 bases stayed unmatched. The CDR3 reads CASSQSDRAITEAFF. The CDR3 DNA sequence: TGCGCCAGCAGCCAATCAGACAGGGCTATCACTGAAGCTTTCTTT.

V usage is TRBV18 and J usage is TRBJ1-1; D is undetermined. The CDR3 consists of 12 residues. The V end was cut by 2 bases, the J end by 6 bases, with 7 bases between. The germline CDR1 and CDR2 sequences are KGHSH and LQKENI. The CDR3 coding sequence is TGTGCCAGCTCACCATACAGTGCTGAAGCTTTCTTT. Translating gives CASSPYSAEAFF.

CDR3 bases: TGTGCCAGCAGCCGACCCCAGGGGGCTTGCAATCAGCCCCAGCATTTT. Protein: CASSRPQGACNQPQHF. The chain recombines TRBV11-3 with TRBJ1-5, with 8 bases that match TRBD1. The ends lost 5 bases at V and 2 bases at J; junction bases unmatched: 8. Germline assignment: CDR1 SGHNT and CDR2 YENEEA. The CDR3 spans 16 residues.

On this clone itself: Sequence at one end of the junction differs from germline and may be a read error. J is TRBJ1-2 and V is TRBV18, with 12 bases lining up with TRBD1. Germline V lookup: CDR1 KGHSH, CDR2 LQKENI. The CDR3 loop spans 16 amino acids. The CDR3 DNA is TGTGCCAGCTCACCGGGACAGGGGGCCGCCTATGAAGGCTACACCTTT. This sequence encodes CASSPGQGAAYEGYTF. Combining the CDR3 with reference TRBV18 and TRBJ1-2 gives the whole variable domain NAGVMQNPRHLVRRRGQEARLRCSPMKGHSHVYWYRQLPEEGLKFMVYLQKENIIDESGMPKERFSAEFPKEGPSILRIQQVVRGDSAAYFCASSPGQGAAYEGYTFGSGTRLTVV.

The CDR3 coding sequence is TGTGCCAGCAGAAACGCGCGGGGCTACACCTTC. Translation: CASRNARGYTF. V and J are TRBV21-1 and TRBJ1-2. TRBV21-1 is flagged as a pseudogene. This CDR3 comprises 11 residues.

Here the CDR3 reads CASSLVDSSTGELFF. The CDR3 DNA sequence: TGTGCCAGCAGCTTAGTCGACAGTTCCACCGGGGAGCTGTTTTTT. The gene calls are TRBV7-2 and TRBJ2-2; D might be TRBD1 (5 bases). The CDR3 covers 15 residues. The germline gives CDR1 SGHTA, CDR2 FQGNSA. The V end was cut by 1 base, the J end by 4 bases, with 10 bases between.

The chain links TRBV6-5 to TRBJ2-5; weak D call: TRBD2 (5 bases). This CDR3 has 12 amino acids. The V gene's germline CDR1 is MNHEY and CDR2 SVGAGI. Trimming left V 5 bases short and J 3 bases short, with 7 bases between. Written as DNA, the CDR3 is TGTGCCAGCAGTATGGGAGAAGAGACCCAGTACTTC. This translates into CASSMGEETQYF.

The chain has TRBV19 and TRBJ2-7; 7 positions match TRBD2. Germline loops: CDR1 LNHDA, CDR2 SQIVND (reference sequence). This CDR3 has 13 residues. Germline trimming cut 1 base from V and 5 bases from J; bases unmatched to any gene: 2. The CDR3 DNA reads as TGTGCCAGTAGTATAGTGGGAGGGCACGAGCAGTACTTC. This gives the protein CASSIVGGHEQYF.

Worth noting for this clone: The sample holds other DNA sequences that translate to the same CDR3. This chain joins TRBV7-2 and TRBJ1-1; 10 bases are a match to TRBD1. Germline V gives CDR1 SGHTA, CDR2 FQGNSA. V shed 3 bases, J shed 5 bases, and the junction held 3 bases outside the gene matches. This CDR3 has 14 amino acids. CDR3 sequence: CASSFRTGGTEAFF. The CDR3 DNA follows: TGTGCCAGCAGCTTTAGGACAGGGGGAACTGAAGCTTTCTTT.

The chain combines TRBV11-2 with TRBJ1-1, with D unclear. The CDR3 has 14 amino acids. CDR1 and CDR2 from the germline V gene are SGHAT and FQNNGV. V was pared by 8 bases and J by 3 bases, with 16 bases between. CDR3 sequence: CASPLGGLDTEAFF. CDR3 bases: TGTGCCAGCCCCCTGGGAGGGTTGGACACTGAAGCTTTCTTT.

In its sample, this clone was seen many times. This sequence joins TRBV19 and TRBJ1-3; D possibly corresponds to TRBD1 (6 bases). V was trimmed by 3 bases and J by 2 bases, leaving 8 bases between them. Germline V gives CDR1 LNHDA, CDR2 SQIVND (reference sequence). The CDR3 is 14 amino acids. The chain's CDR3 is CASSMGHPGNTIYF. The CDR3 region has the DNA TGTGCCAGTAGTATGGGACACCCTGGAAACACCATATATTTT.

The genes are TRBV6-2 or TRBV6-3 and TRBJ1-2; tentatively, D is TRBD1 (5 bases). Trimming stripped 3 bases from V and 0 bases from J, with 8 bases between. The CDR3 extends over 14 amino acids. The V gene's germline CDR1 is MNHEY and CDR2 SVGEGT. CDR3 coding DNA: TGTGCCAGCAGTTATGGGGGGACTAACTATGGCTACACCTTC. Protein: CASSYGGTNYGYTF.

The rearrangement links TRBV5-4 to TRBJ2-3; weak D call: TRBD2 (6 bases). Trimming pared 0 bases from V and 8 bases from J, leaving 13 bases between. Germline CDR1 SGHNT, CDR2 YYREEE (reference sequence). The CDR3 loop spans 14 amino acids. CDR3 in amino acids: CASSLAALGGTQYF. The CDR3 region has the DNA TGTGCCAGCAGCTTGGCGGCTTTGGGAGGTACGCAGTATTTT.